This T cell receptor beta chain was captured in a study of shared clonotypes between healthy human individuals. Study background: Used for every donor were three CD4 naive, three CD4 memory, two CD8 naive and one CD8 memory plate.

V dropped 5 bases and J dropped 0 bases, with 5 bases sitting between them. CDR1 and CDR2 from the germline V gene are MNHEY and SVGAGI. The CDR3 has 13 amino acids. The table lists this clone with a count of one. The antigen remains unidentified. The protocol was immunoSEQ multiplex PCR, while the TCRdb copy is restricted to in-frame clones and leaves out a portion. The sample shows hundreds of thousands of clones, roughly 98% of them seen only once. In the naive CD8 group, cells lacked CD45RO and were positively selected for CCR7, so terminally differentiated effector memory CD45RA+ cells were left out. Whole-study findings and limits: Tissue TCR repertoires likely differ from these blood-only repertoires. The sharing of about 5.3% of naive CD4 clonotypes was seen across a handful of donors. Expectations were that clonotype sharing among donors would be affected by sequencing depth.

This chain uses TRBV6-5 with TRBJ1-5; D is ambiguous. The receptor was isolated from a man aged 30-40 years in good health. Material for sequencing was naive CD8+ T cells sorted from blood. In nucleotides, the CDR3 is TGTGCCAGCAGTAGTAATAGCAATCAGCCCCAGCATTTT. This sequence encodes CASSSNSNQPQHF.